Below, 27 T cell receptor beta chains from the same sample are listed, as sequenced in a study of T cells after yellow fever vaccination. TCRdb passed the 5' RACE reads through MiXCR, listing each CDR3 protein once. This repertoire shows around 340,000 distinct CDR3 sequences, about 9.5% found once; its top ten account for approximately 19%. Source: PBMCs, taken on the day of the first yellow fever vaccination. The receptors derive from a young man who received the YFV17D yellow fever vaccine.

This clonotype was observed a few times. J is TRBJ2-2 and V is TRBV6-6; weak D call: TRBD2 (7 bases). Germline CDR1 MNHNY, CDR2 SVGAGI (reference sequence). This CDR3 has 12 residues. Trimming stripped 11 bases from V and 5 bases from J, with 12 bases between. CDR3 nucleotide sequence: TGTGCCGGCGGGGGCGTAACCGGGGAGCTGTTTTTT. This encodes CAGGGVTGELFF.

This clonotype was observed a handful of times. The chain carries TRBV7-9 and TRBJ1-1, with D unclear. The V gene lost 3 bases and the J gene lost 4 bases, with 6 bases spanning the gap. CDR1 SEHNR and CDR2 FQNEAQ come from the germline V gene (reference sequence). The CDR3 covers 12 residues. CDR3 region: CASSFGFTEAFF. The CDR3 nucleotides read TGTGCCAGCAGCTTTGGATTCACTGAAGCTTTCTTT.

This clonotype came up a few times. V gene TRBV7-2 combines with J gene TRBJ2-6; D is unclear. Germline lookup yields CDR1 SGHTA and CDR2 FQGNSA. The ends were cut back, 5 bases at V and 4 bases at J, with 12 bases in the middle. The CDR3 spans 15 residues. This CDR3 is CASSPGRWGANVLTF. CDR3 bases: TGTGCCAGCAGCCCAGGACGGTGGGGGGCCAACGTCCTGACTTTC.

J is TRBJ2-7 and V is TRBV4-3, with TRBD2 matching over 8 bases. The germline V gene encodes CDR1 LGHNA and CDR2 YSLEER. The J segment lost 0 bases and the V segment lost 2 bases, leaving 9 bases of the junction unmatched. The CDR3 consists of 17 residues. The CDR3 coding sequence is TGCGCCAGCAGCCAAAGCGCCGGGGGGGCAGACTCCTACGAGCAGTACTTC. Its translation is CASSQSAGGADSYEQYF.

The V gene is TRBV10-3, the J gene TRBJ2-7; 11 bases line up with TRBD2. In germline, CDR1 is ENHRY, CDR2 SYGVKD. The CDR3 is 14 amino acids. J lost 6 bases, V lost 10 bases, and 11 bases had no gene match. The CDR3 reads CATLSGSGGVEQYV. The CDR3 DNA is TGTGCCACCCTGTCGGGTAGCGGGGGGGTCGAGCAGTACGTC.

This clonotype showed up just a few times. V usage is TRBV5-4 and J usage is TRBJ2-5, with 10 bases matching TRBD2. The CDR3 totals 16 residues. From germline, CDR1 is SGHNT and CDR2 YYREEE (reference sequence). The V gene end was trimmed by 1 base and the J gene end by 2 bases; junction bases not matched to a gene: 5. The CDR3 is CASSLTSGNTQETQYF. In DNA, the CDR3 is TGTGCCAGCAGCTTGACTAGCGGGAACACTCAAGAGACCCAGTACTTC.

This chain links TRBV18 with TRBJ2-5; TRBD2 is a possible D gene (6 bases). The CDR3 extends over 13 amino acids. CDR1 and CDR2 (germline): KGHSH, LQKENI. V shed 1 base and J shed 7 bases, with 10 bases lying between them. CDR3 coding DNA: TGTGCCAGCTCACCACTGCAGGGAGGGACCCAGTACTTC. Its translation is CASSPLQGGTQYF. Together with reference TRBV18 and TRBJ2-5, the CDR3 gives the full variable domain: NAGVMQNPRHLVRRRGQEARLRCSPMKGHSHVYWYRQLPEEGLKFMVYLQKENIIDESGMPKERFSAEFPKEGPSILRIQQVVRGDSAAYFCASSPLQGGTQYFGPGTRLLVL.

The chain carries TRBV29-1 and TRBJ2-7; a possible D gene is TRBD1 (5 bases). Trimming removed 0 bases from V and 3 bases from J, with 12 bases in between. The CDR3 extends over 14 amino acids. The germline V gene has CDR1 SQVTM and CDR2 ANQGSEA. CDR3 DNA sequence: TGCAGCGTTGAAGAAGGCCAGGGTTTCTACGAGCAGTACTTC. Amino acid sequence: CSVEEGQGFYEQYF.

The V gene is TRBV7-8, the J gene TRBJ1-5, with 9 bases matching TRBD1. Germline V lookup: CDR1 SGHVS, CDR2 FQNEAQ. J was trimmed by 5 bases and V by 2 bases; bases with no gene match: 10. The CDR3 has 17 residues. The CDR3: CASSLTGGTFGDQPQHF. CDR3 nucleotides: TGTGCCAGCAGCTTAACAGGGGGCACTTTTGGGGATCAGCCCCAGCATTTT. Variable domain in full (rest from reference TRBV7-8 and TRBJ1-5): GAGVSQSPRYKVAKRGQDVALRCDPISGHVSLFWYQQALGQGPEFLTYFQNEAQLDKSGLPSDRFFAERPEGSVSTLKIQRTQQEDSAVYLCASSLTGGTFGDQPQHFGDGTRLSIL.

This clonotype was seen a handful of times. This chain connects TRBV12-3 or TRBV12-4 to TRBJ2-2; TRBD2 aligns across 7 bases. V lost 0 bases to trimming and J lost 1 base; unmatched junction nucleotides: 2. This CDR3 is built from 16 residues. For the CDR3, the DNA is TGTGCCAGCAGTTTAGCAGCGGGGCTGAACACCGGGGAGCTGTTTTTT. Protein: CASSLAAGLNTGELFF.

This clonotype was found many times. The chain links TRBV11-2 to TRBJ2-3, with 12 bases matching TRBD2. Germline V gives CDR1 SGHAT, CDR2 FQNNGV. After removal of 5 bases from V and 7 bases from J, the junction contained 13 bases not matched to a gene. This CDR3 comprises 17 residues. The CDR3 region is CASSPYPSGGALYTQYF. The CDR3 DNA reads TGTGCCAGCAGCCCCTATCCTAGCGGGGGGGCCTTATATACGCAGTATTTT.

This clonotype was observed many times. The chain combines TRBV12-3 or TRBV12-4 with TRBJ1-2; D gene unclear. With 1 base removed from V and 1 base from J, the gap between germline ends came to 7 bases. The CDR3 spans 14 residues. The CDR3 coding sequence is TGTGCCAGCAGTTTAGGTCAGATTAACTATGGCTACACCTTC. Translating gives CASSLGQINYGYTF.

At least ten counts were recorded for this clonotype. The chain has TRBV7-9 and TRBJ2-5; D remains unclear. Trimming took 5 bases from V and 0 from J, leaving 13 bases between them. From germline, CDR1 is SEHNR and CDR2 FQNEAQ (reference sequence). The CDR3 totals 15 residues. The CDR3 DNA reads as TGTGCCAGCAGCGTTCTCATGGGGAACCAAGAGACCCAGTACTTC. It specifies CASSVLMGNQETQYF. The complete variable domain, with remaining parts taken from reference TRBV7-9 and TRBJ2-5, reads DTGVSQNPRHKITKRGQNVTFRCDPISEHNRLYWYRQTLGQGPEFLTYFQNEAQLEKSRLLSDRFSAERPKGSFSTLEIQRTEQGDSAMYLCASSVLMGNQETQYFGPGTRLLVL.

The J gene is TRBJ2-6, the V gene TRBV6-1, with TRBD2 matching 7 bases. The CDR3 loop spans 16 amino acids. Germline V gene data show CDR1 as MNHNS and CDR2 as SASEGT. J was trimmed by 2 bases and V by 7 bases; bases with no gene match: 8. The CDR3 DNA reads TGTGCCAGCACCAGACTGGGAGGGGCTGGGGCCAACGTCCTGACTTTC. Its protein is CASTRLGGAGANVLTF.

Many counts were recorded for this clonotype. This chain uses TRBV28 with TRBJ2-7; D is tentatively TRBD1 or TRBD2 (5 bases each). Per germline, CDR1 MDHEN and CDR2 SYDVKM. Trimming took 8 bases from V and 7 from J, leaving 12 bases between them. CDR3 length equals 11 residues. The CDR3: CASSGRKEQYV. The CDR3 DNA sequence: TGTGCCAGCTCGGGGCGCAAGGAGCAGTACGTC.

This clonotype was observed a handful of times. V is TRBV7-9 and J is TRBJ2-4, with 11 bases fitting TRBD1. Germline V gene data show CDR1 as SEHNR and CDR2 as FQNEAQ (reference sequence). V lost 6 bases and J lost 9; bases outside the gene matches: 7. This CDR3 region has 14 residues. The CDR3 region is CASSLRDRGFIQYF. Written as DNA, the CDR3 is TGTGCCAGCAGTCTCCGGGACAGGGGGTTCATTCAGTACTTC.

This clonotype appeared a few times. J is TRBJ1-6 and V is TRBV6-5; the D gene is possibly TRBD1 (5 bases). CDR1 is MNHEY, CDR2 SVGAGI, per germline. Trimming removed 0 bases at V and 7 bases at J, with 16 bases between. The CDR3 is 17 amino acids. In DNA, the CDR3 is TGTGCCAGCAGTTACTCGCGCGGGGGAAACACCAATTCACCCCTCCACTTT. Protein product: CASSYSRGGNTNSPLHF.

J is TRBJ1-5 and V is TRBV7-9; no clear D. Germline V CDR1 and CDR2: SEHNR, FQNEAQ (reference sequence). With 4 bases removed from V and 0 bases from J, the gap between germline ends came to 16 bases. The CDR3 is 17 amino acids. The CDR3: CASSSPRGVLSNQPQHF. For the CDR3, the DNA is TGTGCCAGCAGCTCTCCGAGAGGCGTCCTTAGCAATCAGCCCCAGCATTTT.

This clonotype turned up a few times. V usage is TRBV4-1 and J usage is TRBJ2-7; possible D gene TRBD1, 5 bases. The germline V gene has CDR1 MGHRA and CDR2 YSYEKL. The CDR3 extends over 14 amino acids. V was shortened by 0 bases and J by 5 bases, with 11 bases between the two germline ends. The CDR3 loop is CASSQDAPRDEQYF. As DNA, the CDR3 is TGCGCCAGCAGCCAAGATGCCCCCAGGGACGAGCAGTACTTC.

This chain links TRBV5-1 with TRBJ2-3; D possibly matches TRBD1 or TRBD2 (5 bases each). This CDR3 is built from 14 residues. From germline, CDR1 is SGHRS and CDR2 YFSETQ. Trimming stripped 5 bases from V and 5 bases from J, with 15 bases between. CDR3 residues: CASRRDGPLDTQYF. DNA of the CDR3: TGCGCCAGCAGACGGGACGGGCCTTTAGATACGCAGTATTTT.

This clonotype showed up just a few times. V gene TRBV7-8 combines with J gene TRBJ2-2, with D maybe TRBD2 (5 bases). Per germline, CDR1 SGHVS and CDR2 FQNEAQ. The V gene lost 0 bases and the J gene lost 7 bases, with 9 bases spanning the gap. The CDR3 covers 14 residues. The CDR3 reads CASSLAAVGGELFF. Written as DNA, the CDR3 is TGTGCCAGCAGCTTAGCAGCGGTAGGCGGGGAGCTGTTTTTT.

This clonotype was recorded at least ten times. CDR3 DNA: TGCAGTGCTAGAGAGGTGGCGGGTTCACCCCTCCACTTT. This codes for CSAREVAGSPLHF. This chain joins TRBV20-1 and TRBJ1-6; D ambiguous. The CDR3 consists of 13 residues. CDR1 is DFQATT, CDR2 SNEGSKA, per germline (reference sequence). V dropped 0 bases and J dropped 9 bases, with 9 bases sitting between them.

The chain couples TRBV7-2 to TRBJ2-5; D is perhaps TRBD1 (5 bases). From germline, CDR1 is SGHTA and CDR2 FQGNSA. The CDR3 is 13 amino acids. V dropped 5 bases and J dropped 1 base, with 8 bases sitting between them. The CDR3 loop is CASSIDSQETQYF. The CDR3 nucleotides read TGTGCCAGCAGCATAGACAGCCAAGAGACCCAGTACTTC.

This clonotype has a handful of counts. For the CDR3, the DNA is TGTGCCATCAGTGAGACCGGGACAGGATTGTCCTACGAGCAGTACTTC. This translates into CAISETGTGLSYEQYF. V gene TRBV10-3 combines with J gene TRBJ2-7; TRBD1 agrees at 8 bases. This CDR3 contains 16 residues. Losses at the gene ends were 2 bases for V and 1 base for J; bases not matched to a gene: 7. CDR1 is ENHRY, CDR2 SYGVKD, per germline.

This clonotype was seen more than once but under ten times. This chain links TRBV2 with TRBJ1-5, with D unclear. This CDR3 is 17 amino acids long. V was cut by 1 base and J by 5 bases, with 18 bases left in between. The germline gives CDR1 SNHLY, CDR2 FYNNEI. CDR3 bases: TGTGCCAGCAGTGAAGGATTTCGGACGGCGGAGTATCAGCCCCAGCATTTT. Amino acids: CASSEGFRTAEYQPQHF.

This clonotype was recorded many times. The chain carries TRBV29-1 and TRBJ1-6, with D possibly TRBD1 on 6 matching bases. Germline CDR1 is SQVTM and CDR2 is ANQGSEA. The CDR3 loop spans 12 amino acids. V was trimmed by 6 bases and J by 5 bases, leaving 8 bases between them. CDR3 in DNA: TGCAGCGTGTCAGGGGATAATTCACCCCTCCACTTT. This translates into CSVSGDNSPLHF.

In its sample, this clonotype was seen a few times. The gene calls are TRBV28 and TRBJ2-3, with 7 positions matching TRBD2. The CDR3 is 13 residues long. The V segment lost 3 bases and the J segment 5 bases; nucleotides outside the gene matches: 2. Germline values: CDR1 MDHEN, CDR2 SYDVKM. The CDR3 sequence is CASSFGGGDTQYF. CDR3 in DNA: TGTGCCAGCAGTTTTGGGGGGGGAGATACGCAGTATTTT.